The 29 T cell receptor beta chains in this list originate from one sample, sequenced in a study of T cell responses to AZD1222 COVID-19 vaccine. TCRdb's table, derived via immunoSEQ multiplex PCR, lists solely in-frame clones and lacks some. The sample records roughly 100,000 clones, more than 70% being singletons. The input for sequencing was peripheral blood, taken on day 0 of AZD1222 vaccination. These receptors originate from an adult in good health.

V gene TRBV7-8 combines with J gene TRBJ2-6; D is uncertain. Germline V gene data show CDR1 as SGHVS and CDR2 as FQNEAQ. There are 16 residues in the CDR3. Trimming cost V 5 bases and J 2 bases, with 13 bases left between them. CDR3 DNA sequence: TGTGCCAGCAGCCCCCTCTCGAACGCTGGGGCCAACGTCCTGACTTTC. Translation: CASSPLSNAGANVLTF. The variable domain in full, with the rest retrieved from reference TRBV7-8 and TRBJ2-6, is GAGVSQSPRYKVAKRGQDVALRCDPISGHVSLFWYQQALGQGPEFLTYFQNEAQLDKSGLPSDRFFAERPEGSVSTLKIQRTQQEDSAVYLCASSPLSNAGANVLTFGAGSRLTVL.

This chain links TRBV7-2 with TRBJ2-7; either TRBD1 or TRBD2 may fit D (6 bases each). Trimming took 0 bases from V and 3 from J, leaving 21 bases between them. The germline V gene encodes CDR1 SGHTA and CDR2 FQGNSA. The CDR3 sequence is 18 residues long. The DNA of the CDR3 is TGTGCCAGCAGCTTAGCTTTAGGGGGGAGAGTCGCAATCTACGAGCAGTACTTC. This codes for CASSLALGGRVAIYEQYF.

The chain carries TRBV19 and TRBJ1-4, with D possibly being TRBD1 (5 bases). Germline CDR1 and CDR2: LNHDA and SQIVND (reference sequence). V was clipped by 6 bases and J by 6 bases, with 20 bases between them. The CDR3 consists of 16 residues. This CDR3 reads CASSPPRGQGDEKLFF. The DNA of the CDR3 is TGTGCCAGTAGCCCACCTAGGGGCCAGGGCGATGAAAAACTGTTTTTT. The variable domain in full, with the rest retrieved from reference TRBV19 and TRBJ1-4, is DGGITQSPKYLFRKEGQNVTLSCEQNLNHDAMYWYRQDPGQGLRLIYYSQIVNDFQKGDIAEGYSVSREKKESFPLTVTSAQKNPTAFYLCASSPPRGQGDEKLFFGSGTQLSVL.

The chain couples TRBV7-8 to TRBJ1-2, with D tentatively TRBD1 (5 bases). CDR1 and CDR2 from the germline V gene are SGHVS and FQNEAQ. V lost 5 bases to trimming and J lost 4 bases, with 20 bases between them. The CDR3 covers 16 residues. CDR3 protein: CASSVGRPGNFYGYTF. DNA for the CDR3: TGTGCCAGCAGCGTCGGACGGCCAGGGAATTTCTATGGCTACACCTTC.

CDR3 nucleotide sequence: TGCGCCAGCAGCTTGGGACCTCGGGCTGAAGCTTTCTTT. It is translated as CASSLGPRAEAFF. The chain carries TRBV5-1 and TRBJ1-1; D not certain. CDR3 length: 13 residues. Deletions cut 0 bases from V and 6 bases from J, with 9 bases between. Looked up from germline, CDR1 is SGHRS and CDR2 is YFSETQ.

The chain employs TRBV28 and TRBJ1-5; D unresolved. The length of the CDR3 is 14 residues. The V gene's germline CDR1 is MDHEN and CDR2 SYDVKM. Trimming left V 7 bases short and J 5 bases short, with 15 bases between. CDR3 nucleotide sequence: TGTGCCAGCATAGCAGGTAGACGATATCAGCCCCAGCATTTT. It is translated as CASIAGRRYQPQHF.

CDR3 in amino acids: CASSLQGQANYGYTF. The DNA for the CDR3 is TGTGCCAGCAGCCTACAGGGGCAGGCTAACTATGGCTACACCTTC. The rearrangement uses TRBV7-2 and TRBJ1-2; 7 nucleotides match TRBD1. The ends lost 5 bases at V and 0 bases at J; junction bases unmatched: 6. CDR3 length: 15 amino acids. Germline V CDR1 and CDR2: SGHTA, FQGNSA.

This sequence joins TRBV9 and TRBJ2-1; a possible D gene is TRBD2 (6 bases). Germline assignment: CDR1 SGDLS and CDR2 YYNGEE. Trimming took 0 bases from V and 7 from J, leaving 8 bases between them. This CDR3 spans 13 amino acids. Written as DNA, the CDR3 is TGTGCCAGCAGCGTAGAGGAGGGGAATGAGCAGTTCTTC. Amino acids: CASSVEEGNEQFF.

The rearrangement links TRBV4-3 to TRBJ2-3; the D gene could be TRBD1 or TRBD2 (5 bases each). The CDR3 runs to 14 residues. Germline values: CDR1 LGHNA, CDR2 YSLEER. V dropped 1 base and J dropped 12 bases, with 17 bases sitting between them. The CDR3 region is CASSQGGFTPAQYF. The CDR3 bases are TGCGCCAGCAGCCAAGGGGGGTTCACCCCCGCCCAGTATTTT.

This sequence joins TRBV20-1 and TRBJ1-1, with a weak D call TRBD1 (5 bases). The V gene lost 1 base and the J gene lost 10 bases, with 10 bases spanning the gap. The CDR3 sequence is 11 residues long. Per the germline V gene, CDR1 is DFQATT and CDR2 is SNEGSKA (reference sequence). CDR3 coding DNA: TGCAGTGCTAGAGGCAGGGAGGGAGCTTTCTTT. It yields the protein CSARGREGAFF.

This chain links TRBV9 with TRBJ1-2, with D possibly matching TRBD1 (6 bases). The CDR3 covers 13 residues. V lost 2 bases to trimming and J lost 5 bases, with 10 bases between them. Germline CDR1 reads SGDLS; CDR2 reads YYNGEE. CDR3 sequence (DNA): TGTGCCAGCAGCGTTCGGGGGGCATATGGCTACACCTTC. This encodes CASSVRGAYGYTF.

CDR3 DNA sequence: TGTGCCAGCAGACGGGAAGATACGCAGTATTTT. Its translation is CASRREDTQYF. This chain joins TRBV12-3 or TRBV12-4 and TRBJ2-3; possible D gene TRBD2, 5 bases. V lost 6 bases and J 5 bases, leaving 6 bases between the germline ends. The CDR3 consists of 11 residues.

This chain joins TRBV19 and TRBJ1-5, with D hard to call. The CDR3 spans 17 residues. Between the trimmed V and J ends, which lost 1 base and 0 bases, there was a span of 13 bases. In germline, CDR1 is LNHDA, CDR2 SQIVND (reference sequence). In DNA form, the CDR3 reads TGTGCCAGTAGTATAGCCAATCAGGTTTATAGCAATCAGCCCCAGCATTTT. It yields the protein CASSIANQVYSNQPQHF.

V usage is TRBV2 and J usage is TRBJ2-2; 9 nucleotides line up with TRBD1. Germline CDR1 reads SNHLY; CDR2 reads FYNNEI. V gave up 6 bases and J gave up 4 bases; unmatched junction bases: 9. The CDR3 is made up of 16 amino acids. The CDR3 is CASRVTGGRGTGELFF. DNA of the CDR3: TGTGCCAGCAGGGTGACAGGGGGTCGGGGCACCGGGGAGCTGTTTTTT. Supplemented by reference TRBV2 and TRBJ2-2, the full variable domain reads EPEVTQTPSHQVTQMGQEVILRCVPISNHLYFYWYRQILGQKVEFLVSFYNNEISEKSEIFDDQFSVERPDGSNFTLKIRSTKLEDSAMYFCASRVTGGRGTGELFFGEGSRLTVL.

For the CDR3, the DNA is TGCGCCAGCAGCTCCTCTCCCAGGGCCGATAATTCACCCCTCCACTTT. This codes for CASSSSPRADNSPLHF. The chain recombines TRBV5-1 with TRBJ1-6; TRBD1 is a possible D gene (5 bases). The germline V gene encodes CDR1 SGHRS and CDR2 YFSETQ. This CDR3 comprises 16 residues. V lost 3 bases to trimming and J lost 5 bases, with 15 bases between them.

The gene calls are TRBV19 and TRBJ2-7; 10 nucleotides line up with TRBD2. Germline V gene lookup returns CDR1 LNHDA and CDR2 SQIVND (reference sequence). The CDR3 loop spans 14 amino acids. V dropped 4 bases and J dropped 6; count of bases not matched to a gene: 6. The CDR3 spells CASSTSGTSVEQYF. The DNA for the CDR3 is TGTGCCAGTAGTACCTCCGGGACTAGCGTCGAGCAGTACTTC. Full variable domain (outside the CDR3, taken from reference TRBV19 and TRBJ2-7): DGGITQSPKYLFRKEGQNVTLSCEQNLNHDAMYWYRQDPGQGLRLIYYSQIVNDFQKGDIAEGYSVSREKKESFPLTVTSAQKNPTAFYLCASSTSGTSVEQYFGPGTRLTVT.

The chain employs TRBV28 and TRBJ1-1; D is undetermined. The CDR3 is 13 residues long. Germline V CDR1 and CDR2: MDHEN, SYDVKM. The ends were cut back, 4 bases at V and 1 base at J, with 7 bases in the middle. Written as DNA, the CDR3 is TGTGCCAGCAGTTCCCCTGAGAACACTGAAGCTTTCTTT. Protein: CASSSPENTEAFF.

V usage is TRBV2 and J usage is TRBJ2-3; tentatively, D is TRBD1 (5 bases). The CDR3 loop spans 14 amino acids. From germline, CDR1 is SNHLY and CDR2 FYNNEI. The V end was cut by 4 bases, the J end by 10 bases, with 18 bases between. CDR3 sequence (DNA): TGTGCCAGCAGTGCAACAGGAGAAATTAAGGCGCAGTATTTT. It codes for CASSATGEIKAQYF.

The V gene is TRBV9, the J gene TRBJ1-1; D possibly corresponds to TRBD1 (6 bases). CDR3 size: 13 residues. From germline, CDR1 is SGDLS and CDR2 YYNGEE. Between the trimmed V and J ends, which lost 0 bases and 10 bases, there was a span of 13 bases. In DNA form, the CDR3 reads TGTGCCAGCAGCGTAGATTCGAGGGGGGGAGCTTTCTTT. It codes for CASSVDSRGGAFF. Full variable domain (remainder filled in from reference TRBV9 and TRBJ1-1): DSGVTQTPKHLITATGQRVTLRCSPRSGDLSVYWYQQSLDQGLQFLIQYYNGEERAKGNILERFSAQQFPDLHSELNLSSLELGDSALYFCASSVDSRGGAFFGQGTRLTVV.

A few counts support this clone. V and J are TRBV7-2 and TRBJ2-1, with TRBD1 matching over 7 bases. V lost 2 bases to trimming and J lost 2 bases; unmatched junction nucleotides: 6. CDR3 length equals 16 residues. CDR1 and CDR2 from the germline V gene are SGHTA and FQGNSA. The CDR3 region is CASSLRGQRAYNEQFF. The CDR3 DNA reads as TGTGCCAGCAGCTTAAGGGGACAGAGAGCCTACAATGAGCAGTTCTTC.

The V and J genes are TRBV28 and TRBJ1-4; TRBD1 agrees at 7 bases. CDR1 and CDR2 (germline): MDHEN, SYDVKM. This CDR3 is built from 15 residues. The trim removed 2 bases at V and 8 bases at J, leaving 8 bases unmatched. The CDR3 DNA reads TGTGCCAGCAGTTTAGGGGCTTACAGGGGAGAAAAACTGTTTTTT. Its translation: CASSLGAYRGEKLFF.

The V call is TRBV27, the J call TRBJ2-1, with TRBD2 identical over 8 bases. The J segment lost 7 bases and the V segment lost 2 bases, leaving 7 bases of the junction unmatched. Germline V lookup: CDR1 MNHEY, CDR2 SMNVEV (reference sequence). This CDR3 is built from 15 residues. The CDR3 sequence: CASSLGLAGQNEQFF. DNA for the CDR3: TGTGCCAGCAGTTTAGGTCTAGCGGGTCAAAATGAGCAGTTCTTC.

J is TRBJ1-5 and V is TRBV21-1; the D call TRBD1 from the table was never checked on the DNA. TRBV21-1 is annotated as a pseudogene. The CDR3 is 15 residues long. The CDR3 loop reads CASSICRWGYQPQHF. The CDR3 coding sequence is TGTGCCAGCAGCATATGCAGGTGGGGCTACCAGCCCCAGCATTTT.

This clone was counted once. The chain combines TRBV6-5 with TRBJ2-7; 8 bases are shared with TRBD2. Trimming took 5 bases from V and 3 from J; bases not matched to a gene: 6. Per the germline V gene, CDR1 is MNHEY and CDR2 is SVGAGI. The CDR3 contains 14 residues. CDR3 region: CASSSGTRGYEQYF. The CDR3 DNA sequence: TGTGCCAGCAGTAGCGGGACTAGGGGCTACGAGCAGTACTTC.

The V call is TRBV4-1, the J call TRBJ1-5; D gene unclear. Trimming shortened V by 0 bases and J by 9 bases, and 15 bases separated the two germline ends. The CDR3 is 15 residues long. CDR1 is MGHRA, CDR2 YSYEKL, per germline. The CDR3 nucleotides read TGCGCCAGCAGCCAAGATAGGATGCCTTTCGGGCCCCAGCATTTT. Its protein product is CASSQDRMPFGPQHF.

V gene TRBV28 combines with J gene TRBJ1-5; D remains ambiguous. Trimming stripped 4 bases from V and 1 base from J, with 14 bases between. The length of the CDR3 is 16 residues. The germline gives CDR1 MDHEN, CDR2 SYDVKM. The CDR3 loop reads CASSSLTSGSNQPQHF. In DNA, the CDR3 is TGTGCCAGCAGTTCCCTGACAAGTGGGAGCAATCAGCCCCAGCATTTT. Based on the CDR3 plus reference TRBV28 and TRBJ1-5, the full variable domain is DVKVTQSSRYLVKRTGEKVFLECVQDMDHENMFWYRQDPGLGLRLIYFSYDVKMKEKGDIPEGYSVSREKKERFSLILESASTNQTSMYLCASSSLTSGSNQPQHFGDGTRLSIL.

The chain joins TRBV4-2 to TRBJ2-4, with D possibly matching TRBD2 (7 bases). V lost 8 bases to trimming and J lost 3 bases, with 17 bases between them. Germline V lookup: CDR1 LGHNA, CDR2 YNFKEQ. The CDR3 has 15 residues. In DNA form, the CDR3 reads TGTGCCAGCGCTAGGGGGGGGTCGGGCAAAAACATTCAGTACTTC. Translated, it gives CASARGGSGKNIQYF.

The CDR3 DNA is TGCGCCAGCAGCTTGAGTGTCGGGCGACTAGCGGGCCGCACAGATACGCAGTATTTT. Translating gives CASSLSVGRLAGRTDTQYF. The chain joins TRBV5-1 to TRBJ2-3; 10 bases fit TRBD2. The V and J ends lost 1 base and 1 base, in that order; junction bases with no gene match: 12. Germline V lookup: CDR1 SGHRS, CDR2 YFSETQ. The CDR3 is made up of 19 amino acids. The complete variable domain, with remaining parts taken from reference TRBV5-1 and TRBJ2-3, reads KAGVTQTPRYLIKTRGQQVTLSCSPISGHRSVSWYQQTPGQGLQFLFEYFSETQRNKGNFPGRFSGRQFSNSRSEMNVSTLELGDSALYLCASSLSVGRLAGRTDTQYFGPGTRLTVL.

V is TRBV28 and J is TRBJ1-1, with D maybe TRBD1 (5 bases). The CDR3 spans 13 residues. V lost 9 bases and J 0 bases, leaving 11 bases between the germline ends. CDR1 MDHEN and CDR2 SYDVKM come from the germline V gene. In DNA, the CDR3 is TGTGCCAGTCGCCGGGGGGTGAACACTGAAGCTTTCTTT. It yields the protein CASRRGVNTEAFF. Full variable domain (outside the CDR3, taken from reference TRBV28 and TRBJ1-1): DVKVTQSSRYLVKRTGEKVFLECVQDMDHENMFWYRQDPGLGLRLIYFSYDVKMKEKGDIPEGYSVSREKKERFSLILESASTNQTSMYLCASRRGVNTEAFFGQGTRLTVV.